The clone carrying this T cell receptor (beta chain) was seen at least ten times. Antigen specificity is unknown. Uncontrolled infection, other autoimmune disease, pregnancy and lactation each barred patients from inclusion. The PBMCs had their origin in roughly 9.4 ml of fresh peripheral blood. V lost 0 bases and J lost 6, with 6 bases in between. The CDR3 loop spans 12 amino acids. Germline lookup yields CDR1 ENHRY and CDR2 SYGVKD. The TCR beta CDR3 regions underwent amplification using RNA transcripts as the source. A first-round RT-PCR of the TCR CDR3 used the HTBI primer set. Each CDR3 protein is one row after TCRdb ran MiXCR on the multiplex PCR reads. This sample has roughly 500,000 distinct CDR3 sequences, with roughly 16% found just once. This specimen belongs to a study of T cells in Graves' hyperthyroidism and ophthalmopathy. Study-wide findings and caveats: Blood also carried most thyroid clonotypes expanded above 0.001. A model of 13 V-J pairs discriminated ophthalmopathy from stable hyperthyroidism.

This sequence was found in a woman aged 25-40 years with Graves' ophthalmopathy. The gene calls are TRBV10-3 and TRBJ2-7; no firm D call. The sequenced sample was blood. The CDR3 DNA sequence: TGTGCCATCAGTGAGTCGGTCGGCGAGCAGTACTTC. It specifies CAISESVGEQYF.